This is a list of T cell receptor beta chains from one sample in a study of shared T cell receptors in the human thymus. This table comes from immunoSEQ multiplex PCR, and its TCRdb copy is limited to in-frame clones, with some not included. The sample has some 720,000 clones, roughly 90% seen once. These data also featured in a second study, about human thymus T cells.

What was sequenced was thymocytes. The receptors originated from a boy in the first two years of life with a congenital heart defect. Both conserved end residues are part of each CDR3. A D gene is named only where the DNA matches it firmly. Expanded clones are given a class, and other clones once, few, many or no size at all.

>NA|TRBJ1-5|TRBV28|TRBD1
TGTGCCAGCCGGGACAGTTATAGCAATCAGCCCCAGCATTTT
CASRDSYSNQPQHF
>few|TRBJ1-3|TRBV5-4|NA
TGTGCCAGCAGCCTGGGCCCGGGTGGAAACACCATATATTTT
CASSLGPGGNTIYF
>NA|TRBJ2-3|TRBV4-3|TRBD2
TGCGCCAGCAGCCAAGAAGTAGGGTGGAGTCTAGCGGAGGGCCCAGATACGCAGTATTTT
CASSQEVGWSLAEGPDTQYF
>NA|TRBJ1-4|TRBV5-4|NA
TGTGCCAGCAGCTCGAGTGAAAAACTGTTTTTT
CASSSSEKLFF
>NA|TRBJ2-7|TRBV27|NA
TGTGCCAGCGGGGCCCAAACCTACGAGCAGTACTTC
CASGAQTYEQYF
>NA|TRBJ2-3|TRBV5-1|TRBD2
TGCGCCAGCAGCTCCAGGACTAGCGGGAGGGTTAGCACAGATACGCAGTATTTT
CASSSRTSGRVSTDTQYF
>few|TRBJ2-4|TRBV18|NA
TGTGCCAGCTACCGGCGGATCGGAAACATTCAGTACTTC
CASYRRIGNIQYF
>NA|TRBJ2-7|TRBV30|NA
TGTGCCTGGAGTGCATGGTTTACCGGACAGCCCTACGAGCAGTACTTC
CAWSAWFTGQPYEQYF
>NA|TRBJ2-3|TRBV5-1|TRBD2
TGCGCCAGCAGCTACAGCGGGAGGAGCACAGATACGCAGTATTTT
CASSYSGRSTDTQYF
>NA|TRBJ2-3|TRBV4-1|TRBD2
TGCGCCAGCAGCCAAGATCTTTCGCGGGAGGGAAACACAGATACGCAGTATTTT
CASSQDLSREGNTDTQYF
>NA|TRBJ2-3|TRBV15|TRBD2
TGTGCCACCAGCCGACCCGGGGGGGATACGCAGTATTTT
CATSRPGGDTQYF
>once|TRBJ1-2|TRBV28|NA
TGTGCCAGCAGTTCACAGGGCATCTATGGCTACACCTTC
CASSSQGIYGYTF
>NA|TRBJ1-2|TRBV6-5|NA
TGTGCCAGCAGTCCCCCGCGCCGGGGGAGCTACACCTTC
CASSPPRRGSYTF
>NA|TRBJ1-1|TRBV7-8|NA
TGTGCCAGCACCAGGGGCCGGGCGCGTATCACTTTCTTT
CASTRGRARITFF
>NA|TRBJ2-3|TRBV29-1|TRBD2
TGCAGCGTTGCTAGCGGGACTAGCACAGATACGCAGTATTTT
CSVASGTSTDTQYF
>NA|TRBJ2-1|TRBV27|TRBD1
TGTGCCAGCAGTCCCACCAACCGGGACAGGGACAATGAGCAGTTCTTC
CASSPTNRDRDNEQFF
>few|TRBJ2-3|TRBV9|TRBD2
TGTGCCAGCGGGGGGGTTAGCACAGATACGCAGTATTTT
CASGGVSTDTQYF
>NA|TRBJ2-1|TRBV9|NA
TGTGCCAGCAGCCCCCGATTGGTGCGGGCAAGCTCCTACAATGAGCAGTTCTTC
CASSPRLVRASSYNEQFF
>NA|TRBJ1-5|TRBV28|TRBD1
TGTGCCAGCAGCCAAAGGGGGCTAGGTCAGCCCCAGCATTTT
CASSQRGLGQPQHF
>NA|TRBJ2-1|TRBV27|TRBD1
TGTGCCAGCAGCCCTCGACAGGGTGGGCCTAATGAGCAGTTCTTC
CASSPRQGGPNEQFF
>few|TRBJ2-1|TRBV5-1|TRBD2
TGCGCCAGCAGCCCCGGGAGTAGCGGGAGGTCCTCCTACAATGAGCAGTTCTTC
CASSPGSSGRSSYNEQFF
>NA|TRBJ2-3|TRBV15|NA
TGTGCCACCAGCAGAGTGCCGGGAGCAGGGGATACGCAGTATTTT
CATSRVPGAGDTQYF
>NA|TRBJ2-1|TRBV28|NA
TGTGCCAGCAGTTCTGGGCAAGACAATGAGCAGTTCTTC
CASSSGQDNEQFF
>NA|TRBJ2-2|TRBV12-5|TRBD1
TGTGCTAGTGGTTACCTGACAGGGGATGACAGGGGAGCCGGGGAGCTGTTTTTT
CASGYLTGDDRGAGELFF
>NA|TRBJ1-2|TRBV19|NA
TGTGCCAGTAGTCCGCCCCCAGGGACTGGCAACTATGGCTACACCTTC
CASSPPPGTGNYGYTF
>NA|TRBJ1-1|TRBV5-4|TRBD1
TGTGCCAGCAGCGCGACAGGGGGCGCTGAAGCTTTCTTT
CASSATGGAEAFF
>NA|TRBJ2-1|TRBV6-1|NA
TGTGCCAGCAGTGAACTTTCCGGGGTCTCCTACAATGAGCAGTTCTTC
CASSELSGVSYNEQFF
>NA|TRBJ2-5|TRBV7-2|NA
TGTGCCAGCAGCCCCGGAGGACTATTACACCTAGAGACCCAGTACTTC
CASSPGGLLHLETQYF
>NA|TRBJ2-6|TRBV30|TRBD1
TGTGCCTGGAGTGTGCAGTACAGGGGTAGCTCTGGGGCCAACGTCCTGACTTTC
CAWSVQYRGSSGANVLTF
>NA|TRBJ2-7|TRBV15|TRBD2
TGTGCCACCAGCAGAGATCCGTTGCGGGAGGTCTCCTACGAGCAGTACTTC
CATSRDPLREVSYEQYF
>NA|TRBJ2-7|TRBV28|TRBD2
TGTGCCAGCAGTTCCCAGCGGGAGGGCGACGAGCAGTACTTC
CASSSQREGDEQYF
>NA|TRBJ2-1|TRBV30|NA
TGTGCCTGGAGTGTAGGCGGGCTAAACATCTACAATGAGCAGTTCTTC
CAWSVGGLNIYNEQFF
>NA|TRBJ2-3|TRBV5-1|NA
TGCGCCAGCAGCTTGGGGATTGCACAGGGTTCTGATCCAGATACGCAGTATTTT
CASSLGIAQGSDPDTQYF
>NA|TRBJ2-4|TRBV29-1|NA
TGCAGCGTCGCCCTAATTGATTACTCAATAGCCAAAAACATTCAGTACTTC
CSVALIDYSIAKNIQYF
>NA|TRBJ2-7|TRBV4-2|TRBD2
TGTGCCAGCAGCCAAGGAGGGGGACTAGCGGGATACTACGAGCAGTACTTC
CASSQGGGLAGYYEQYF
>NA|TRBJ1-1|TRBV30|NA
TGTGCCTGGAGCCCAGCCATACCAGGGATGAACACTGAAGCTTTCTTT
CAWSPAIPGMNTEAFF
>NA|TRBJ2-1|TRBV27|TRBD2
TGTGCCAGCGGGATTGCTAGCGGGAGGGCCTTCTCCTACAATGAGCAGTTCTTC
CASGIASGRAFSYNEQFF
>NA|TRBJ2-7|TRBV5-6|NA
TGTGCCAGCAGCTTGGCCCCGGGGAGGATCAACGAGCAGTACTTC
CASSLAPGRINEQYF
>NA|TRBJ1-1|TRBV28|NA
TGTGCCAGCAGTCCCTTTATTAACACTGAAGCTTTCTTT
CASSPFINTEAFF